These 14 T cell receptor beta chains were sequenced from one sample in a study of siplizumab effects on memory and regulatory T cells. Produced via immunoSEQ multiplex PCR; TCRdb's table is partial and in-frame only. This sample has about 100,000 clones, with around 90% found just once. What was sequenced was non-Treg CD4+ T cells sorted from blood. The receptors shown here come from a human donor in good health.

V gene TRBV4-1 combines with J gene TRBJ2-7, with D tentatively TRBD2 (5 bases). The CDR3 extends over 16 amino acids. Germline lookup yields CDR1 MGHRA and CDR2 YSYEKL. The V and J ends lost 0 bases and 6 bases respectively, with 18 bases between them. CDR3 loop: CASSQDIEGVGGEQYF. As DNA, the CDR3 is TGCGCCAGCAGCCAAGACATCGAGGGAGTCGGAGGCGAGCAGTACTTC.

The chain recombines TRBV7-2 with TRBJ2-7; D is possibly TRBD1 (5 bases). CDR1 SGHTA and CDR2 FQGNSA come from the germline V gene. The CDR3 loop spans 15 amino acids. The V and J ends lost 6 bases and 0 bases respectively, with 15 bases between them. CDR3 sequence (DNA): TGTGCCAGCAGTCGCAGGGTTACGAACTCCTACGAGCAGTACTTC. Protein: CASSRRVTNSYEQYF.

CDR3 in DNA: TGTGCCAGCAGCTCCGGACTAGCGGGAATCTTGCCCTACGAGCAGTACTTC. Translation: CASSSGLAGILPYEQYF. V gene TRBV9 combines with J gene TRBJ2-7; 12 bases are a match to TRBD2. The CDR3 spans 17 residues. The germline CDR1 and CDR2 sequences are SGDLS and YYNGEE. After removal of 4 bases from V and 2 bases from J, the junction contained 10 bases not matched to a gene.

V gene TRBV4-1 combines with J gene TRBJ2-2; 8 bases are shared with TRBD1. This CDR3 has 17 residues. The germline gives CDR1 MGHRA, CDR2 YSYEKL. The V segment lost 0 bases and the J segment 5 bases; nucleotides outside the gene matches: 8. This chain's CDR3 is CASSQEGRTGYTGELFF. The CDR3 DNA reads as TGCGCCAGCAGCCAAGAAGGAAGGACAGGGTATACCGGGGAGCTGTTTTTT.

The chain links TRBV7-3 to TRBJ2-3; no reliable D call. Trimming took off 5 bases at V and 1 base at J, with 7 bases between the two ends. The CDR3 is made up of 13 amino acids. Per germline, CDR1 SGHTA and CDR2 FQGTGA. DNA of the CDR3: TGTGCCAGCAGCCCGACCCGCACAGATACGCAGTATTTT. Translating it yields CASSPTRTDTQYF.

This chain joins TRBV6-5 and TRBJ2-2; 10 nucleotides agree with TRBD2. J was trimmed by 6 bases and V by 7 bases; bases with no gene match: 2. Germline V gene data show CDR1 as MNHEY and CDR2 as SVGAGI. The CDR3 contains 13 residues. DNA for the CDR3: TGTGCCAGCACTAGCGGGAGCGCCGGGGAGCTGTTTTTT. Translation gives CASTSGSAGELFF.

The rearrangement joins TRBV7-2 to TRBJ2-5; 7 positions agree with TRBD2. The CDR3 length is 13 residues. V was clipped by 2 bases and J by 10 bases; unmatched bases: 7. Germline V gene data show CDR1 as SGHTA and CDR2 as FQGNSA. CDR3 sequence: CASSLTERGLQYF. As DNA, the CDR3 is TGTGCCAGCAGCTTAACAGAGCGGGGCCTCCAGTACTTC.

V usage is TRBV4-1 and J usage is TRBJ2-7, with 10 bases matching TRBD1. CDR3 size: 16 residues. Germline V lookup: CDR1 MGHRA, CDR2 YSYEKL. Losses at the gene ends were 0 bases for V and 2 bases for J; bases not matched to a gene: 4. The CDR3 region is CASSQDRTGGTYEQYF. The CDR3 DNA follows: TGCGCCAGCAGCCAAGATAGGACAGGGGGAACCTACGAGCAGTACTTC.

The V call is TRBV30, the J call TRBJ1-2; D remains unclear. Germline V gives CDR1 GTSNPN, CDR2 SVGIG (reference sequence). Trimming left V 2 bases short and J 3 bases short, with 13 bases between. The CDR3 runs 14 residues. The CDR3: CAWSPSARDYGYTF. The CDR3 nucleotides are TGTGCCTGGAGTCCGTCGGCGCGGGACTATGGCTACACCTTC.

The V call is TRBV9, the J call TRBJ2-1, with D maybe TRBD2 (6 bases). The germline CDR1 and CDR2 sequences are SGDLS and YYNGEE. Trimming left V 4 bases short and J 1 base short, with 9 bases between. The CDR3 runs 14 residues. The CDR3 nucleotides are TGTGCCAGCAGCCCGGGACTTTCCTACAATGAGCAGTTCTTC. Amino acids: CASSPGLSYNEQFF. Filled out from reference TRBV9 and TRBJ2-1, the complete variable domain reads DSGVTQTPKHLITATGQRVTLRCSPRSGDLSVYWYQQSLDQGLQFLIQYYNGEERAKGNILERFSAQQFPDLHSELNLSSLELGDSALYFCASSPGLSYNEQFFGPGTRLTVL.

With respect to this clone: Additional DNA sequences in this sample encode the identical CDR3. The chain joins TRBV27 to TRBJ2-3; no reliable D call. This CDR3 has 13 residues. The V and J ends lost 6 bases and 0 bases respectively, with 7 bases between them. Germline V gene data show CDR1 as MNHEY and CDR2 as SMNVEV (reference sequence). In nucleotides, the CDR3 is TGTGCCAGCAGCCCATATAGCACAGATACGCAGTATTTT. Its translation: CASSPYSTDTQYF.

This rearrangement joins TRBV18 to TRBJ2-7, with TRBD2 matching 10 bases. The CDR3 extends over 17 amino acids. V lost 3 bases to trimming and J lost 1 base; unmatched junction nucleotides: 9. The germline gives CDR1 KGHSH, CDR2 LQKENI. CDR3 residues: CASSPETSGYKSYEQYF. In nucleotides, the CDR3 is TGTGCCAGCTCACCGGAGACTAGCGGGTACAAATCCTACGAGCAGTACTTC.

The J gene is TRBJ2-7, the V gene TRBV28; D may match TRBD1 or TRBD2 (7 bases each). Germline assignment: CDR1 MDHEN and CDR2 SYDVKM. The germline V and J ends were trimmed by 5 bases and 5 bases, with 16 bases remaining between them. CDR3 length equals 14 residues. CDR3 amino acids: CASSKRDRGHEQYF. In DNA form, the CDR3 reads TGTGCCAGCAGTAAGCGGGACAGAGGCCACGAGCAGTACTTC.

The rearrangement uses TRBV27 and TRBJ2-2; D assignment may be TRBD1 or TRBD2 (5 bases each). CDR1 MNHEY and CDR2 SMNVEV come from the germline V gene (reference sequence). V was pared by 3 bases and J by 7 bases, with 12 bases between. CDR3 length: 14 residues. Written as DNA, the CDR3 is TGTGCCAGCAGTTTTGGGGGAGTAAACGGGGAGCTGTTTTTT. Protein sequence: CASSFGGVNGELFF.